The 32 T cell receptor beta chains presented below share a single source sample, sequenced in a study of shared clonotypes between healthy human individuals. The data were produced by immunoSEQ multiplex PCR, yet TCRdb's version contains in-frame clones alone and is incomplete. Counted here are about 110,000 clones, 65% to 75% occurring once; the ten biggest clones make up roughly 25%. Sequencing was carried out using memory CD8+ T cells sorted from blood. Subset indicated: CD45RO+ cells pooled with CCR7-negative TemRA cells. The receptors derive from a woman aged 30 to 39 in good health.

The V call is TRBV5-6, the J call TRBJ2-2; the match to TRBD2 covers 13 bases. V dropped 4 bases and J dropped 6; count of bases not matched to a gene: 6. The CDR3 covers 16 residues. Germline CDR1 SGHDT, CDR2 YYEEEE. DNA for the CDR3: TGTGCCAGCAGCCTACTAGCGGGAGGGCCGGCCGGGGAGCTGTTTTTT. Translating it yields CASSLLAGGPAGELFF.

This clone was seen a single time. This chain links TRBV14 with TRBJ1-5; no definite D call. Germline V gene lookup returns CDR1 SGHDN and CDR2 FVKESK. The CDR3 extends over 17 amino acids. The ends were cut back, 3 bases at V and 2 bases at J, with 17 bases in the middle. The CDR3 bases are TGTGCCAGCAGCCATGGCCACCGGCATAGAGGCAATCAGCCCCAGCATTTT. It translates to CASSHGHRHRGNQPQHF.

This clone appeared a single time. The rearrangement links TRBV25-1 to TRBJ1-5; 9 bases line up with TRBD1. V lost 8 bases to trimming and J lost 7 bases; unmatched junction nucleotides: 6. CDR3 length equals 13 residues. CDR1 is MGHDK, CDR2 SYGVNS, per germline. CDR3 sequence reads: CASQGTGRQPQHF. CDR3 DNA sequence: TGTGCCAGCCAGGGGACAGGGAGGCAGCCCCAGCATTTT. Combining the CDR3 with reference TRBV25-1 and TRBJ1-5 gives the whole variable domain EADIYQTPRYLVIGTGKKITLECSQTMGHDKMYWYQQDPGMELHLIHYSYGVNSTEKGDLSSESTVSRIRTEHFPLTLESARPSHTSQYLCASQGTGRQPQHFGDGTRLSIL.

In its sample, this clone was seen a few times. V gene TRBV6-1 combines with J gene TRBJ2-1; 10 bases map to TRBD2. The CDR3 loop spans 15 amino acids. The trim removed 7 bases at V and 0 bases at J, leaving 3 bases unmatched. In germline, CDR1 is MNHNS, CDR2 SASEGT. The CDR3 here is CASMEREGSYNEQFF. The DNA of the CDR3 is TGTGCCAGCATGGAGCGGGAGGGCTCCTACAATGAGCAGTTCTTC.

V and J are TRBV11-2 and TRBJ2-3; 9 nucleotides align to TRBD1. Germline-derived CDR1 and CDR2 are SGHAT and FQNNGV. The V gene end was trimmed by 5 bases and the J gene end by 6 bases; junction bases not matched to a gene: 3. The CDR3 covers 13 residues. DNA for the CDR3: TGTGCCAGCAGCCCAGACAGGGGGGATACGCAGTATTTT. The encoded protein is CASSPDRGDTQYF.

This clone was observed a single time. J is TRBJ1-1 and V is TRBV29-1, with 7 nucleotides matching TRBD1. The CDR3 has 12 amino acids. Germline V CDR1 and CDR2: SQVTM, ANQGSEA. The junction had 3 bases not matched to a gene; V was cut back by 0 bases and J by 8 bases. CDR3 sequence: CSVEETGPEAFF. CDR3 nucleotides: TGCAGCGTTGAAGAGACAGGGCCCGAAGCTTTCTTT.

Worth noting for this clone: Other DNA sequences in this sample translate to the same CDR3. The chain recombines TRBV6-4 with TRBJ2-1; maybe TRBD1 (6 bases). The CDR3 has 16 amino acids. The V gene lost 0 bases and the J gene lost 0 bases, with 9 bases spanning the gap. The germline gives CDR1 MRHNA, CDR2 SNTAGT. CDR3 coding DNA: TGTGCCAGCAGTGACTCAGGGGGTAGCTCCTACAATGAGCAGTTCTTC. This gives the protein CASSDSGGSSYNEQFF.

The J gene is TRBJ2-1, the V gene TRBV15, with 9 bases fitting TRBD1. Germline V CDR1 and CDR2: LNHNV, YYDKDF (reference sequence). The CDR3 runs to 16 residues. J was trimmed by 7 bases and V by 4 bases; bases with no gene match: 11. In DNA form, the CDR3 reads TGTGCCACCAGCACCAACACGAGACAGGGGGGGAATGAGCAGTTCTTC. Translation gives CATSTNTRQGGNEQFF.

The rearrangement joins TRBV28 to TRBJ2-2, with D possibly TRBD2 on 6 matching bases. The CDR3 runs to 14 residues. The V end lost 5 bases, the J end lost 4 bases, and 11 bases lay between the germline ends. Germline V gene sequence: CDR1 MDHEN, CDR2 SYDVKM. The CDR3 nucleotides are TGTGCCAGCAGTCTGGCGGGATCCACCGGGGAGCTGTTTTTT. Residues: CASSLAGSTGELFF.

This clone appeared many times. The chain carries TRBV29-1 and TRBJ2-7, with 10 bases matching TRBD2. J lost 2 bases, V lost 6 bases, and 4 bases had no gene match. CDR3 length: 13 residues. From germline, CDR1 is SQVTM and CDR2 ANQGSEA. The CDR3, as DNA: TGCAGCGTAGGACTAGCGGAACCCTACGAGCAGTACTTC. Translation gives CSVGLAEPYEQYF.

This clone was counted only a few times. V usage is TRBV19 and J usage is TRBJ1-1; D ambiguous. Germline V gene sequence: CDR1 LNHDA, CDR2 SQIVND (reference sequence). Trimming removed 6 bases from V and 0 bases from J, with 20 bases in between. The CDR3 spans 17 residues. CDR3 in amino acids: CASSPGMGMDLNTEAFF. In DNA, the CDR3 is TGTGCCAGTAGCCCCGGTATGGGAATGGACCTGAACACTGAAGCTTTCTTT.

The gene calls are TRBV18 and TRBJ2-3; 8 bases match TRBD2. The V and J ends lost 3 bases and 0 bases, in that order; junction bases with no gene match: 2. The CDR3 spans 15 residues. In germline, CDR1 is KGHSH, CDR2 LQKENI. CDR3 nucleotides: TGTGCCAGCTCACCCGGGGGGGCTAGCACAGATACGCAGTATTTT. This translates into CASSPGGASTDTQYF.

The chain has TRBV4-1 and TRBJ2-7; 7 nucleotides agree with TRBD2. CDR1 and CDR2 from the germline V gene are MGHRA and YSYEKL. The CDR3 has 14 amino acids. The V segment lost 6 bases and the J segment 1 base; nucleotides outside the gene matches: 6. For the CDR3, the DNA is TGCGCCAGCAGGTCGCTAGCGGAATCCTACGAGCAGTACTTC. Protein sequence: CASRSLAESYEQYF.

A single count supports this clone. Since a far larger clone is one base different, this is likely a read error. Other nucleotide sequences in the sample specify the same CDR3. The chain recombines TRBV15 with TRBJ2-3; TRBD1 agrees at 11 bases. V lost 1 base and J lost 4; bases outside the gene matches: 1. Per germline, CDR1 LNHNV and CDR2 YYDKDF (reference sequence). The CDR3 totals 15 residues. CDR3 loop: CATSRGTGGADTQYF. The CDR3 bases are TGTGCCACCAGCAGAGGGACAGGGGGCGCAGATACGCAGTATTTT.

This clone has more than one count but fewer than ten. The V call is TRBV4-2, the J call TRBJ2-4; TRBD2 matches at 10 bases. V lost 1 base and J lost 5; bases outside the gene matches: 8. The germline CDR1 and CDR2 sequences are LGHNA and YNFKEQ. The CDR3 covers 17 residues. The CDR3 spells CASSQGGASGRQNIQYF. CDR3 nucleotides: TGTGCCAGCAGCCAAGGCGGGGCTAGCGGGAGACAAAACATTCAGTACTTC.

Many counts were recorded for this clone. The chain links TRBV6-6 to TRBJ1-2, with 8 nucleotides matching TRBD1. The CDR3 sequence is 14 residues long. Germline CDR1 and CDR2: MNHNY and SVGAGI (reference sequence). After removal of 7 bases from V and 4 bases from J, the junction contained 8 bases not matched to a gene. CDR3 sequence (DNA): TGTGCCAGCAACGGACAGGGAGGAGGCTATGGCTACACCTTC. This encodes CASNGQGGGYGYTF.

The count of this clone is one. J is TRBJ2-1 and V is TRBV27; no firm D call. Germline V gene sequence: CDR1 MNHEY, CDR2 SMNVEV (reference sequence). The CDR3 runs to 16 residues. V was cut by 3 bases and J by 0 bases, with 12 bases left in between. For the CDR3, the DNA is TGTGCCAGCAGTTTTGGCCTTGGAACCTCCTACAATGAGCAGTTCTTC. Encoded protein: CASSFGLGTSYNEQFF.

The rearrangement joins TRBV7-6 to TRBJ2-7; D unresolved. The length of the CDR3 is 13 residues. Per the germline V gene, CDR1 is SGHVS and CDR2 is FNYEAQ. V dropped 2 bases and J dropped 0 bases, with 5 bases sitting between them. This CDR3 is CASSLTDSYEQYF. The CDR3 DNA reads TGTGCCAGCAGCTTAACCGACTCCTACGAGCAGTACTTC.

This clone was picked up many times. J is TRBJ2-7 and V is TRBV9; D remains ambiguous. CDR1 and CDR2 (germline): SGDLS, YYNGEE. The V end lost 3 bases, the J end lost 5 bases, and 12 bases lay between the germline ends. CDR3 length: 13 residues. This CDR3 reads CASSGNLFDEQYF. The CDR3 coding sequence is TGTGCCAGCAGCGGAAACTTGTTTGACGAGCAGTACTTC.

This clone showed up just a few times. This rearrangement joins TRBV6-5 to TRBJ1-2; D is unclear. The CDR3 extends over 12 amino acids. V was cut by 4 bases and J by 8 bases, with 11 bases left in between. CDR1 is MNHEY, CDR2 SVGAGI, per germline. The CDR3 nucleotides read TGTGCCAGCAGTTCCCTCCCGCCAGGCTACACCTTC. Its protein is CASSSLPPGYTF.

This clone has just one count. The CDR3, as DNA: TGCGCCAGCAGTAGGGACCTCACTAGCACAGATACGCAGTATTTT. Its protein is CASSRDLTSTDTQYF. The chain carries TRBV10-1 and TRBJ2-3, with D perhaps assigned TRBD1 or TRBD2 (5 bases each). The ends were cut back, 5 bases at V and 0 bases at J, with 12 bases in the middle. The V gene's germline CDR1 is WNHNN and CDR2 SYGVQD (reference sequence). The CDR3 runs to 15 residues.

This chain joins TRBV27 and TRBJ1-2; D is undetermined. Trimming took off 5 bases at V and 1 base at J, with 14 bases between the two ends. From germline, CDR1 is MNHEY and CDR2 SMNVEV (reference sequence). The CDR3 totals 15 residues. CDR3 protein: CASSPGLFGNYGYTF. CDR3 in DNA: TGTGCCAGCAGTCCCGGACTCTTTGGTAACTATGGCTACACCTTC.

This rearrangement joins TRBV6-5 to TRBJ2-2, with D perhaps TRBD1 (6 bases). The germline CDR1 and CDR2 sequences are MNHEY and SVGAGI. The V gene lost 8 bases and the J gene lost 6 bases, with 13 bases spanning the gap. The CDR3 totals 13 residues. CDR3 loop: CASGQGLSGELFF. The CDR3 coding sequence is TGTGCCAGCGGCCAGGGGTTGTCCGGGGAGCTGTTTTTT.

The CDR3 reads CASSYGSTANYGYTF. The CDR3 DNA reads TGTGCCAGCAGTTACGGGTCGACAGCTAACTATGGCTACACCTTC. The chain employs TRBV6-5 and TRBJ1-2; D may be TRBD1 (5 bases). The CDR3 extends over 15 amino acids. V lost 2 bases and J 0 bases, leaving 10 bases between the germline ends. Germline CDR1 is MNHEY and CDR2 is SVGAGI.

This clone was detected only once. This sequence joins TRBV28 and TRBJ2-7, with 11 positions matching TRBD2. This CDR3 spans 19 amino acids. Per the germline V gene, CDR1 is MDHEN and CDR2 is SYDVKM. The J segment lost 0 bases and the V segment lost 5 bases, leaving 15 bases of the junction unmatched. This CDR3 reads CASSPLLAGVPLSSYEQYF. CDR3 coding DNA: TGTGCCAGCAGTCCGCTACTAGCGGGAGTCCCGCTATCCTCCTACGAGCAGTACTTC.

This rearrangement joins TRBV28 to TRBJ2-7; 7 positions agree with TRBD2. The CDR3 extends over 14 amino acids. In germline, CDR1 is MDHEN, CDR2 SYDVKM. V gave up 8 bases and J gave up 5 bases; unmatched junction bases: 12. Here the CDR3 reads CASGTSGGLNEQYF. The CDR3 region has the DNA TGTGCCAGCGGTACTTCGGGAGGCCTTAACGAGCAGTACTTC.

This chain connects TRBV4-1 to TRBJ1-5; D is unclear. Deletions cut 0 bases from V and 6 bases from J, with 6 bases between. This CDR3 spans 13 amino acids. Germline V CDR1 and CDR2: MGHRA, YSYEKL. CDR3 region: CASSQDSGQPQHF. CDR3 bases: TGCGCCAGCAGCCAAGATTCCGGTCAGCCCCAGCATTTT.

This rearrangement joins TRBV27 to TRBJ2-1, with 12 bases aligning to TRBD2. Trimming took 5 bases from V and 6 from J; bases not matched to a gene: 8. Germline V gene sequence: CDR1 MNHEY, CDR2 SMNVEV (reference sequence). This CDR3 contains 16 residues. The CDR3 sequence: CASSQILAGGSNEQFF. CDR3 bases: TGTGCCAGCAGTCAAATTCTAGCGGGAGGGTCCAATGAGCAGTTCTTC.

This clone was detected ten times or more. The junction departs from the called germline gene at one end, perhaps through a read error. The genes are TRBV2 and TRBJ1-1; unclear D gene. Germline V gene lookup returns CDR1 SNHLY and CDR2 FYNNEI. This CDR3 region has 13 residues. The CDR3 region is CASREEVWTEAFF. For the CDR3, the DNA is TGTGCCAGCAGAGAAGAGGTTTGGACTGAAGCTTTCTTT. The full variable domain, rest sourced from reference TRBV2 and TRBJ1-1, is EPEVTQTPSHQVTQMGQEVILRCVPISNHLYFYWYRQILGQKVEFLVSFYNNEISEKSEIFDDQFSVERPDGSNFTLKIRSTKLEDSAMYFCASREEVWTEAFFGQGTRLTVV.

A few counts support this clone. The rearrangement links TRBV7-9 to TRBJ2-3, with a weak D call TRBD1 (6 bases). The CDR3 length is 14 residues. Between the trimmed V and J ends, which lost 8 bases and 1 base, there was a span of 13 bases. The germline gives CDR1 SEHNR, CDR2 FQNEAQ (reference sequence). The CDR3 DNA follows: TGTGCCAGCTCTCAGGGGCCTGGCACAGATACGCAGTATTTT. Protein sequence: CASSQGPGTDTQYF.

This chain uses TRBV25-1 with TRBJ1-1; perhaps TRBD1 as D (6 bases). The V and J ends lost 5 bases and 4 bases respectively, with 14 bases between them. CDR1 and CDR2 (germline): MGHDK, SYGVNS. The CDR3 covers 14 residues. The CDR3 loop reads CASSPGVRATEAFF. The CDR3 DNA is TGTGCCAGCAGTCCAGGGGTTCGTGCCACTGAAGCTTTCTTT.

The V gene is TRBV5-1, the J gene TRBJ2-1, with D perhaps assigned TRBD1 or TRBD2 (5 bases each). The CDR3 extends over 17 amino acids. The germline V gene encodes CDR1 SGHRS and CDR2 YFSETQ. With 0 bases removed from V and 3 bases from J, the gap between germline ends came to 16 bases. CDR3 region: CASSLGAGTKFYNEQFF. The DNA for the CDR3 is TGCGCCAGCAGCTTGGGAGCCGGGACGAAGTTCTACAATGAGCAGTTCTTC.